This TCR beta chain was observed in a study of blood T cell repertoires in COVID-19. Whole-study context: Samples came from the United States, Italy and Spain, spanning acute and convalescent COVID-19.

The table came from immunoSEQ multiplex PCR; TCRdb's copy has only in-frame clones and leaves some out. The sample has around 140,000 clones, roughly 88% seen once. V shed 5 bases and J shed 3 bases, with 5 bases lying between them. This CDR3 has 12 amino acids. The clonotype comes from a woman aged 45-65 years with acute or convalescent COVID-19. V is TRBV12-3 or TRBV12-4 and J is TRBJ1-5; D not resolved. Input material: peripheral blood. DNA of the CDR3: TGTGCCAGCAGTCCAGACAATCAGCCCCAGCATTTT. This gives the protein CASSPDNQPQHF.